These 30 T cell receptor beta chains share one sample of origin, sequenced in a study of control samples from healthy donors and cancer patients. Clones were sequenced by immunoSEQ multiplex PCR, and TCRdb holds only the in-frame ones, with some missing. The sample comprises over 150,000 clones, over 85% of which are singletons, and over 1.3% rests with the top ten. Sequenced sample: blood. All receptors derive from a man aged 18 to 30 in good health.

This CDR3 is CASSLMPASSYNSPLHF. Here the CDR3 DNA reads TGTGCCAGCAGTTTAATGCCAGCCAGCTCCTATAATTCACCCCTCCACTTT. The chain joins TRBV6-4 to TRBJ1-6; D not certain. Germline CDR1 MRHNA, CDR2 SNTAGT. V lost 5 bases, J lost 0 bases, and 14 bases lay in between. The CDR3 extends over 17 amino acids.

This chain joins TRBV4-1 and TRBJ2-1; D call uncertain. V was cut by 1 base and J by 7 bases, with 8 bases left in between. Looked up from germline, CDR1 is MGHRA and CDR2 is YSYEKL. The CDR3 is 13 residues long. CDR3 nucleotides: TGCGCCAGCAGCCAAGTAACTCTAAATGAGCAGTTCTTC. Translating it yields CASSQVTLNEQFF.

The CDR3 DNA is TGCGCCAGCAGCTCCCGGACGGATGAAGCTTTCTTT. It is translated as CASSSRTDEAFF. V is TRBV5-1 and J is TRBJ1-1; no reliable D call. Germline V gene lookup returns CDR1 SGHRS and CDR2 YFSETQ. The CDR3 extends over 12 amino acids. The V gene lost 3 bases and the J gene lost 7 bases, with 10 bases spanning the gap.

The rearrangement uses TRBV25-1 and TRBJ2-5; 8 bases align to TRBD1. Germline values: CDR1 MGHDK, CDR2 SYGVNS. The CDR3 is made up of 15 amino acids. With 2 bases clipped from V and 1 base from J, the junction kept 3 bases outside the gene matches. CDR3 residues: CASSEQGARQETQYF. In DNA, the CDR3 is TGTGCCAGCAGTGAACAGGGGGCCCGCCAAGAGACCCAGTACTTC.

The chain has TRBV5-4 and TRBJ2-5; no reliable D call. This CDR3 is 14 amino acids long. Germline values: CDR1 SGHNT, CDR2 YYREEE (reference sequence). Trimming took 0 bases from V and 5 from J, leaving 11 bases between them. The CDR3 spells CASSLVVGKETQYF. In DNA, the CDR3 is TGTGCCAGCAGCTTGGTTGTGGGGAAGGAGACCCAGTACTTC.

This rearrangement joins TRBV6-1 to TRBJ1-2; possibly TRBD1 for D (5 bases). V was clipped by 1 base and J by 4 bases, with 10 bases between them. The V gene's germline CDR1 is MNHNS and CDR2 SASEGT. The CDR3 loop spans 14 amino acids. CDR3 coding DNA: TGTGCCAGCAGTGAAGAGGACACCGGCTATGGCTACACCTTC. The encoded protein is CASSEEDTGYGYTF.

This chain joins TRBV5-1 and TRBJ2-7, with TRBD1 matching 10 bases. This CDR3 region has 14 residues. After removal of 5 bases from V and 6 bases from J, the junction contained 8 bases not matched to a gene. Germline V gene sequence: CDR1 SGHRS, CDR2 YFSETQ. CDR3 nucleotides: TGCGCCAGCAGACCCGGACAGGGGGTTCGCGAGCAGTACTTC. Protein: CASRPGQGVREQYF.

The chain employs TRBV28 and TRBJ2-7; 8 bases match TRBD1. Germline V gene sequence: CDR1 MDHEN, CDR2 SYDVKM. V lost 3 bases to trimming and J lost 4 bases; unmatched junction nucleotides: 5. The CDR3 sequence is 14 residues long. The CDR3 region is CASSLQGQAYEQYF. Here the CDR3 DNA reads TGTGCCAGCAGTTTGCAGGGACAGGCATACGAGCAGTACTTC. The complete variable domain, with remaining parts taken from reference TRBV28 and TRBJ2-7, reads DVKVTQSSRYLVKRTGEKVFLECVQDMDHENMFWYRQDPGLGLRLIYFSYDVKMKEKGDIPEGYSVSREKKERFSLILESASTNQTSMYLCASSLQGQAYEQYFGPGTRLTVT.

The chain combines TRBV5-1 with TRBJ2-2, with TRBD2 matching over 10 bases. Germline V gene sequence: CDR1 SGHRS, CDR2 YFSETQ. Unmatched junction bases numbered 7, after V lost 1 base and J lost 4 bases. This CDR3 contains 17 residues. The CDR3 DNA reads as TGCGCCAGCAGCTTGTTCCCAGCGGGGGGGCTCACCGGGGAGCTGTTTTTT. Protein sequence: CASSLFPAGGLTGELFF.

The rearrangement links TRBV11-3 to TRBJ1-5; a possible D gene is TRBD1 (5 bases). Looked up from germline, CDR1 is SGHNT and CDR2 is YENEEA. This CDR3 spans 16 amino acids. V dropped 0 bases and J dropped 3 bases, with 12 bases sitting between them. The CDR3 bases are TGTGCCAGCAGCTTAGATAAGGGAGGGGACAATCAGCCCCAGCATTTT. This gives the protein CASSLDKGGDNQPQHF.

The V and J genes are TRBV3-1 (or the pseudogene TRBV3-2) and TRBJ1-6, with 8 positions matching TRBD1. The CDR3 is made up of 14 amino acids. Germline trimming cut 2 bases from V and 10 bases from J; bases unmatched to any gene: 4. CDR1 and CDR2 (germline): LGHDT, YNNKEL (reference sequence). The CDR3 DNA follows: TGTGCCAGCAGCCAACAGACAGGGGACTCACCCCTCCACTTT. Translated, it gives CASSQQTGDSPLHF.

The genes are TRBV5-1 and TRBJ1-1; the D is unclear. Germline V lookup: CDR1 SGHRS, CDR2 YFSETQ. The germline V and J ends were trimmed by 3 bases and 1 base, with 10 bases remaining between them. The CDR3 runs 14 residues. CDR3 sequence: CASSSPSSNTEAFF. CDR3 nucleotide sequence: TGCGCCAGCAGCTCCCCCAGCTCGAACACTGAAGCTTTCTTT.

The chain recombines TRBV19 with TRBJ1-1; the D is unclear. The germline V and J ends were trimmed by 3 bases and 7 bases, with 9 bases remaining between them. The CDR3 has 12 amino acids. Germline CDR1 LNHDA, CDR2 SQIVND (reference sequence). In nucleotides, the CDR3 is TGTGCCAGTAGTATGTGGGGAGTTGAAGCTTTCTTT. It codes for CASSMWGVEAFF.

The chain joins TRBV7-2 to TRBJ1-5; D gene uncertain. The ends were cut back, 2 bases at V and 5 bases at J, with 13 bases in the middle. The CDR3 has 15 amino acids. CDR1 and CDR2 from the germline V gene are SGHTA and FQGNSA. The CDR3 DNA reads TGTGCCAGCAGCTTATATGGATCGGTGGATCAGCCCCAGCATTTT. Protein: CASSLYGSVDQPQHF.

This chain connects TRBV3-1 (or the pseudogene TRBV3-2) to TRBJ1-4; D is perhaps TRBD1 (5 bases). This CDR3 comprises 13 residues. CDR1 LGHDT and CDR2 YNNKEL come from the germline V gene (reference sequence). Trimming cost V 4 bases and J 8 bases, with 11 bases left between them. The CDR3 region is CASSLGTAEKLFF. CDR3 sequence (DNA): TGTGCCAGCAGCCTCGGGACGGCGGAAAAACTGTTTTTT.

With respect to this clone: This same CDR3 is encoded by further DNA sequences in the sample. The V and J genes are TRBV7-9 and TRBJ2-7; D is ambiguous. With 5 bases removed from V and 3 bases from J, the gap between germline ends came to 11 bases. CDR1 and CDR2 from the germline V gene are SEHNR and FQNEAQ (reference sequence). The CDR3 is made up of 13 amino acids. The CDR3 DNA reads TGTGCCAGCAGCCCAGACATAGACTACGAGCAGTACTTC. This gives the protein CASSPDIDYEQYF. The variable domain in full, completed from reference TRBV7-9 and TRBJ2-7, reads DTGVSQNPRHKITKRGQNVTFRCDPISEHNRLYWYRQTLGQGPEFLTYFQNEAQLEKSRLLSDRFSAERPKGSFSTLEIQRTEQGDSAMYLCASSPDIDYEQYFGPGTRLTVT.

The V gene is TRBV24-1, the J gene TRBJ2-2, with 11 bases identical to TRBD1. Per the germline V gene, CDR1 is KGHDR and CDR2 is SFDVKD. The CDR3 length is 16 residues. With 4 bases clipped from V and 7 bases from J, the junction kept 7 bases outside the gene matches. CDR3 loop: CATSDWTGGNDGELFF. Here the CDR3 DNA reads TGTGCCACCAGTGACTGGACAGGGGGCAACGACGGGGAGCTGTTTTTT.

This chain connects TRBV6-5 to TRBJ1-2, with D possibly matching TRBD1 (5 bases). The CDR3 is 14 amino acids. Germline CDR1 and CDR2: MNHEY and SVGAGI. V was shortened by 6 bases and J by 6 bases, with 17 bases between the two germline ends. CDR3 sequence: CASRFDTSRDGYTF. The CDR3 DNA reads TGTGCCAGCAGATTCGACACCAGCAGGGATGGCTACACCTTC.

The chain joins TRBV3-1 (or the pseudogene TRBV3-2) to TRBJ1-1, with D possibly being TRBD1 (5 bases). V lost 3 bases, J lost 10 bases, and 15 bases lay in between. The CDR3 has 13 residues. Germline CDR1 reads LGHDT; CDR2 reads YNNKEL (reference sequence). CDR3 protein: CASSQMGGNPAFF. The CDR3 coding sequence is TGTGCCAGCAGCCAGATGGGGGGGAATCCAGCTTTCTTT.

The V and J genes are TRBV5-1 and TRBJ2-7; TRBD1 matches 9 bases. CDR1 and CDR2 from the germline V gene are SGHRS and YFSETQ. The V segment lost 4 bases and the J segment 3 bases; nucleotides outside the gene matches: 5. The CDR3 spans 14 residues. The CDR3 sequence is CASSPWTGVYEQYF. CDR3 nucleotides: TGCGCCAGCAGCCCCTGGACAGGGGTCTACGAGCAGTACTTC. The variable domain in full, with the rest retrieved from reference TRBV5-1 and TRBJ2-7, is KAGVTQTPRYLIKTRGQQVTLSCSPISGHRSVSWYQQTPGQGLQFLFEYFSETQRNKGNFPGRFSGRQFSNSRSEMNVSTLELGDSALYLCASSPWTGVYEQYFGPGTRLTVT.

V gene TRBV10-3 combines with J gene TRBJ2-5; 11 nucleotides line up with TRBD1. V was pared by 10 bases and J by 4 bases, with 8 bases of the junction left unmatched. This CDR3 is 14 amino acids long. Germline CDR1 and CDR2: ENHRY and SYGVKD. This chain's CDR3 is CATAGDRGTETQYF. The DNA of the CDR3 is TGTGCCACGGCTGGGGACAGGGGGACAGAGACCCAGTACTTC.

The chain is built from TRBV13 and TRBJ2-3; 7 bases are a match to TRBD1. The CDR3 has 15 amino acids. The germline CDR1 and CDR2 sequences are PRHDT and FYEKMQ (reference sequence). J gave up 0 bases and V 5 bases, and 5 bases lay outside the gene matches. In DNA form, the CDR3 reads TGTGCCAGCAGCCCACAGGGGATTAGCACAGATACGCAGTATTTT. Translation: CASSPQGISTDTQYF.

This chain joins TRBV12-5 and TRBJ2-3, with no clear D. Germline assignment: CDR1 LGHNT and CDR2 FRNRAP. The V end was cut by 7 bases, the J end by 5 bases, with 16 bases between. The CDR3 totals 14 residues. The chain's CDR3 is CASAVDISGDTQYF. The CDR3 DNA follows: TGTGCTAGTGCGGTCGATATTTCGGGAGATACGCAGTATTTT.

The chain employs TRBV3-1 (or the pseudogene TRBV3-2) and TRBJ1-1, with a weak D call TRBD1 (5 bases). The CDR3 is 16 residues long. Germline values: CDR1 LGHDT, CDR2 YNNKEL (reference sequence). Trimming stripped 0 bases from V and 2 bases from J, with 13 bases between. This chain's CDR3 is CASSQDRQGLNTEAFF. The CDR3 coding sequence is TGTGCCAGCAGCCAAGATCGGCAGGGCTTAAACACTGAAGCTTTCTTT.

The rearrangement links TRBV6-5 to TRBJ2-2; 9 nucleotides align to TRBD1. Germline V gene lookup returns CDR1 MNHEY and CDR2 SVGAGI. After removal of 7 bases from V and 7 bases from J, the junction contained 7 bases not matched to a gene. The CDR3 covers 14 residues. This chain's CDR3 is CASNRGRWGGELFF. DNA for the CDR3: TGTGCCAGCAACAGGGGGCGCTGGGGCGGGGAGCTGTTTTTT.

The chain combines TRBV30 with TRBJ2-3, with 7 bases identical to TRBD2. Germline CDR1 and CDR2: GTSNPN and SVGIG (reference sequence). V dropped 4 bases and J dropped 3; count of bases not matched to a gene: 4. The CDR3 totals 13 residues. For the CDR3, the DNA is TGTGCCTGGACGGGCGGGGGAACAGATACGCAGTATTTT. This gives the protein CAWTGGGTDTQYF.

The chain has TRBV30 and TRBJ1-4; no firm D call. Germline assignment: CDR1 GTSNPN and CDR2 SVGIG (reference sequence). Trimming removed 0 bases from V and 0 bases from J, with 8 bases in between. The CDR3 runs 15 residues. In nucleotides, the CDR3 is TGTGCCTGGAGTGTAGTCACGTCAACTAATGAAAAACTGTTTTTT. Encoded protein: CAWSVVTSTNEKLFF. The full variable domain, rest sourced from reference TRBV30 and TRBJ1-4, is SQTIHQWPATLVQPVGSPLSLECTVEGTSNPNLYWYRQAAGRGLQLLFYSVGIGQISSEVPQNLSASRPQDRQFILSSKKLLLSDSGFYLCAWSVVTSTNEKLFFGSGTQLSVL.

The rearrangement uses TRBV19 and TRBJ2-7, with D uncertain. The CDR3 is 13 amino acids. Trimming took off 4 bases at V and 3 bases at J, with 10 bases between the two ends. In germline, CDR1 is LNHDA, CDR2 SQIVND (reference sequence). The CDR3 loop reads CASSKDGFYEQYF. CDR3 bases: TGTGCCAGTAGTAAGGACGGGTTCTACGAGCAGTACTTC.

The chain combines TRBV7-9 with TRBJ1-2; TRBD1 might be the D (6 bases). Between the trimmed V and J ends, which lost 5 bases and 8 bases, there was a span of 24 bases. This CDR3 has 16 residues. In germline, CDR1 is SEHNR, CDR2 FQNEAQ (reference sequence). The CDR3 region has the DNA TGTGCCAGCAGCCAACGCCGGGACACGAATTTGTGGGGCTACACCTTC. This sequence encodes CASSQRRDTNLWGYTF.

The chain links TRBV4-1 to TRBJ2-7, with no clear D. The V end was cut by 1 base, the J end by 5 bases, with 12 bases between. Germline values: CDR1 MGHRA, CDR2 YSYEKL. This CDR3 has 14 residues. CDR3 loop: CASSQGPQLHEQYF. DNA of the CDR3: TGCGCCAGCAGCCAAGGGCCGCAGCTTCACGAGCAGTACTTC.